The rows below give T cell receptor beta chains drawn from one sample of a study of blood T cell repertoires in COVID-19. The data were produced by immunoSEQ multiplex PCR, yet TCRdb's version contains in-frame clones alone and is incomplete. The sample carries approximately 230,000 clones, around nine tenths recorded once. The material sequenced was peripheral blood. The source of these receptors is a man between 18 and 29 years old with active or convalescent COVID-19. Both conserved end residues are part of each CDR3. Clone size is not always given. Where it is, it says once, few, many or a class for expanded clones.

V	J	size	CDR3
TRBV3-1/TRBV3-2	TRBJ2-3	.	CASSLLAGGHPTDTQYF
TRBV13	TRBJ1-6	.	CASSPRSSYNSPLHF
TRBV6-2/TRBV6-3	TRBJ2-2	once	CASSYTEREVNTGELFF
TRBV6-1	TRBJ1-1	.	CASSSTPGDTEAFF
TRBV5-1	TRBJ2-7	.	CASSLAGDIYEQYF
TRBV7-2	TRBJ1-2	.	CASSGVGGAMYGYTF
TRBV3-1/TRBV3-2	TRBJ2-2	.	CASSRLSGTGELFF
TRBV5-1	TRBJ1-4	.	CASSRQTGDGNEKLFF
TRBV29-1	TRBJ1-2	.	CSARMAGQGGGYTF
TRBV27	TRBJ2-7	.	CASSFTSGSRPYEQYF
TRBV6-2/TRBV6-3	TRBJ1-5	.	CASSYNGDQPQHF
TRBV15	TRBJ2-5	once	CATSRVYRDWETQYF
TRBV5-1	TRBJ1-2	.	CASSPKQGKGDYGYTF
TRBV6-4	TRBJ1-1	.	CASSAQGGETEAFF
TRBV25-1	TRBJ2-2	.	CASSDQGAATGELFF
TRBV5-4	TRBJ1-1	.	CASRRTGNTEAFF
TRBV15	TRBJ1-5	once	CATRDGLGQPQHF
TRBV6-1	TRBJ2-5	.	CASSQASGGQETQYF
TRBV19	TRBJ2-1	.	CASRDLAGAADEQFF
TRBV19	TRBJ1-4	.	CASSIVMREKLFF
TRBV2	TRBJ1-5	.	CASSATDSNQPQHF
TRBV21-1	TRBJ2-3	.	CASSKEDGAGGSTDTQYF
TRBV19	TRBJ1-5	.	CASRNGQKNQPQHF
TRBV5-1	TRBJ1-3	.	CASSLDTGNTIYF
TRBV7-9	TRBJ2-7	.	CASSPRGGQGYEQYF
TRBV28	TRBJ1-5	few	CASSLRHGTNQPQHF
TRBV11-2	TRBJ2-7	many	CASSGRITSYRLGEQYF
TRBV18	TRBJ1-4	.	CASSPTGTNEKLFF
TRBV30	TRBJ1-2	.	CAWRSVAYYGYTF
TRBV19	TRBJ1-2	.	CASNQGANGYTF
TRBV7-2	TRBJ2-5	.	CASGYWGQGSETQYF
TRBV7-3	TRBJ1-1	.	CASSSQGNTEAFF
TRBV4-3	TRBJ2-7	once	CASSQDGQGLPYEQYF
TRBV11-1	TRBJ1-2	.	CASSLLPISPGGYTF
TRBV28	TRBJ1-6	.	CASRPPDRNSPLHF
TRBV12-3/TRBV12-4	TRBJ1-1	.	CASSPGNTEAFF
TRBV19	TRBJ2-5	.	CASSIETSGQETQYF
TRBV28	TRBJ1-4	.	CASSVLTRWGGKLFF
TRBV19	TRBJ1-2	few	CASSSPPGTANYGYTF
TRBV6-5	TRBJ2-1	.	CASSSPGTVSHEQFF
TRBV29-1	TRBJ2-4	.	CSVAREDIQYF